Presented here are 8 T cell receptor beta chains from one specimen sequenced in a study of Ad26.COV2.S vaccination and SARS-CoV-2 variants. Treatment indicated: 19 received Ad26.COV2.S at low or high dose, single or two shots; 5 received placebo; per-sample allocation not given. It was on day 63 after the first vaccine or placebo injection that samples were taken. The assay was immunoSEQ multiplex PCR, and TCRdb's table has in-frame clones only and misses some. The profile shows around 300,000 clones, roughly 90% of them singletons. The sample here was peripheral blood, taken in a trial of Ad26.COV2.S vaccine versus placebo. Every receptor here comes from a person aged 18-65 years who received the Ad26.COV2.S COVID-19 vaccine or a placebo.

CDR3 loop: CASSGRGRIFYEQYF. In DNA, the CDR3 is TGTGCCAGCAGCGGCCGCGGGAGAATTTTCTACGAGCAGTACTTC. The J gene is TRBJ2-7, the V gene TRBV6-2 or TRBV6-3, with 7 positions matching TRBD2. V lost 6 bases to trimming and J lost 3 bases; unmatched junction nucleotides: 11. This CDR3 region has 15 residues. CDR1 is MNHEY and CDR2 is SVGEGT in the germline V gene.

There are a few counts of this clone. The J gene is TRBJ2-7, the V gene TRBV5-1, with D perhaps matching TRBD2 (5 bases). The V and J ends lost 7 bases and 7 bases respectively, with 18 bases between them. Germline V CDR1 and CDR2: SGHRS, YFSETQ. The length of the CDR3 is 13 residues. The CDR3 nucleotides are TGCGCCAGCTGTCGGACTTATGAAGGAGAGCAGTACTTC. This sequence encodes CASCRTYEGEQYF.

This chain links TRBV7-2 with TRBJ1-2; unclear D gene. Trimming took off 1 base at V and 4 bases at J, with 10 bases between the two ends. Germline V gene sequence: CDR1 SGHTA, CDR2 FQGNSA. The CDR3 contains 14 residues. This CDR3 reads CASSLGAGVYGYTF. CDR3 coding DNA: TGTGCCAGCAGCTTAGGAGCCGGCGTCTATGGCTACACCTTC.

This rearrangement joins TRBV25-1 to TRBJ1-3, with unresolved D. Between the trimmed V and J ends, which lost 1 base and 0 bases, there was a span of 13 bases. CDR3 length: 17 amino acids. The germline V gene has CDR1 MGHDK and CDR2 SYGVNS. CDR3 sequence: CASSESVGFSSGNTIYF. The CDR3 coding sequence is TGTGCCAGCAGTGAATCCGTCGGGTTTTCCTCTGGAAACACCATATATTTT.

The chain employs TRBV9 and TRBJ1-6, with a possible D match to TRBD1 (6 bases). Germline V gene lookup returns CDR1 SGDLS and CDR2 YYNGEE. V was pared by 2 bases and J by 5 bases, with 11 bases between. The CDR3 runs to 15 residues. CDR3 residues: CASSVTGTHNSPLHF. The CDR3 DNA sequence: TGTGCCAGCAGCGTCACCGGGACACATAATTCACCCCTCCACTTT.

This clone appeared once. The J gene is TRBJ1-1, the V gene TRBV29-1; D is unclear. Germline CDR1 SQVTM, CDR2 ANQGSEA. CDR3 length: 12 residues. The germline V and J ends were trimmed by 7 bases and 0 bases, with 9 bases remaining between them. CDR3 residues: CSGMTVNTEAFF. The CDR3 region has the DNA TGCAGCGGAATGACGGTGAACACTGAAGCTTTCTTT.

The chain employs TRBV7-2 and TRBJ1-2; 7 nucleotides agree with TRBD1. The CDR3 spans 13 residues. The germline gives CDR1 SGHTA, CDR2 FQGNSA. V shed 6 bases, J shed 6 bases, and the junction held 7 bases outside the gene matches. The CDR3 loop is CASRRGRVDGYTF. In DNA form, the CDR3 reads TGTGCCAGCAGGAGGGGGCGAGTCGATGGCTACACCTTC.

The chain uses TRBV6-2 or TRBV6-3 and TRBJ2-5, with D tentatively TRBD1 or TRBD2 (5 bases each). CDR3 length: 14 amino acids. V lost 0 bases, J lost 7 bases, and 12 bases lay in between. Looked up from germline, CDR1 is MNHEY and CDR2 is SVGEGT. The CDR3 here is CASSYSRGEGTQYF. CDR3 sequence (DNA): TGTGCCAGCAGTTACTCGAGAGGGGAAGGGACCCAGTACTTC.